This record concerns one T cell receptor beta chain sequence. TCRdb's copy holds only in-frame clones and misses some; the assay was immunoSEQ multiplex PCR. The data show fewer than 200,000 clones, roughly 82% seen once. This CDR3 is built from 11 residues. Germline V gives CDR1 SQVTM, CDR2 ANQGSEA. Trimming removed 3 bases at V and 10 bases at J, with 12 bases between. The entry originates in a study of blood T cell repertoires in COVID-19. This clonotype originated in a middle-aged woman with COVID-19, enrolled during active disease. The sequenced sample was peripheral blood. This chain connects TRBV29-1 to TRBJ1-1, with a tentative D call TRBD1 (6 bases). The CDR3 region has the DNA TGCAGCGTTGAGCAGGGGAGGGGAGCTTTCTTT. Encoded protein: CSVEQGRGAFF.